This T cell receptor (beta chain) is drawn from a study of T-cell reconstitution after alpha-beta-depleted transplantation in children. A few counts support this clonotype. The CDR3 is 15 residues long. V shed 3 bases, J shed 8 bases, and the junction held 8 bases outside the gene matches. During its preparation, the TCRbeta library received unique molecular identifiers. TCRdb ran MiXCR on the PCR reads and lists one entry per CDR3 protein. Of some 300,000 distinct CDR3 sequences in the sample, around 10% were seen once. The rearrangement joins TRBV12-3 or TRBV12-4 to TRBJ2-1; 9 nucleotides align to TRBD2. This sequence originates from a boy less than two years old with acute myeloid leukemia, due to receive a stem cell transplant. The specimen was PBMCs, collected before TCRalphabeta/CD19-depleted stem cell transplant. The CDR3 loop reads CASSFSAGGVDEQFF. The CDR3 nucleotides read TGTGCCAGCAGTTTTTCAGCGGGGGGCGTAGATGAGCAGTTCTTC.